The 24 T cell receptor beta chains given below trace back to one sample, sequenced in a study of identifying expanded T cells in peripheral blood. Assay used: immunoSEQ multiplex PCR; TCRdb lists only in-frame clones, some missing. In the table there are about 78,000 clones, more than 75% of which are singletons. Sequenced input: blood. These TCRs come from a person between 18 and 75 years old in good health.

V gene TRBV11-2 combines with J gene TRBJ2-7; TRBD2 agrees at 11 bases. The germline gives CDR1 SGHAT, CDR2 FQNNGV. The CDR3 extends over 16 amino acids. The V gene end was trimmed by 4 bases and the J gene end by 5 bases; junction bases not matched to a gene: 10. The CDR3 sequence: CASSSRTSGLGDEQYF. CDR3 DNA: TGTGCCAGCAGCTCTCGGACTAGCGGGCTCGGGGACGAGCAGTACTTC.

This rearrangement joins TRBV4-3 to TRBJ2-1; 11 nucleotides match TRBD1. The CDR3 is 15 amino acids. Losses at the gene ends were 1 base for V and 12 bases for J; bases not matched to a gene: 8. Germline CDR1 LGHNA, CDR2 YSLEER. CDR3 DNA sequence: TGCGCCAGCAGCCAAGCCGGGACAGGGGGTCGCCTGCAGTTCTTC. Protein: CASSQAGTGGRLQFF.

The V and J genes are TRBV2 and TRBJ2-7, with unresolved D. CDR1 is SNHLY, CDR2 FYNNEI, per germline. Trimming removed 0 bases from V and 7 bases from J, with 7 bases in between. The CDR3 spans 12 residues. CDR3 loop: CASSEAQLEQYF. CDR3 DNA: TGTGCCAGCAGTGAAGCGCAGCTTGAGCAGTACTTC.

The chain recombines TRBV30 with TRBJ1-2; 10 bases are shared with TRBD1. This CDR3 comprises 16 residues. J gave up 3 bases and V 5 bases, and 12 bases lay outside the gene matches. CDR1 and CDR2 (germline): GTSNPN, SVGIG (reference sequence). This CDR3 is CAWRPGQGTAYYGYTF. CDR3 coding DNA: TGTGCCTGGCGACCGGGACAGGGGACGGCTTACTATGGCTACACCTTC.

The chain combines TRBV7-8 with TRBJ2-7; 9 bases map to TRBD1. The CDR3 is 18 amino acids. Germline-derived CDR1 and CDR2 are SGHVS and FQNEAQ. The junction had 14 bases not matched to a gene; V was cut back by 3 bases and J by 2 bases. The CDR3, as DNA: TGTGCCAGCAGCTTTGGACAGGGGTATGCCCCGCTACCCTACGAGCAGTACTTC. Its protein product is CASSFGQGYAPLPYEQYF.

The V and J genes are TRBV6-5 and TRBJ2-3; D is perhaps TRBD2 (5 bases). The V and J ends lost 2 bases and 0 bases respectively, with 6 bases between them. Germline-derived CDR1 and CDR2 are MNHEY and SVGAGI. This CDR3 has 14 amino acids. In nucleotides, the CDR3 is TGTGCCAGCAGTTACCGGACTAGCACAGATACGCAGTATTTT. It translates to CASSYRTSTDTQYF.

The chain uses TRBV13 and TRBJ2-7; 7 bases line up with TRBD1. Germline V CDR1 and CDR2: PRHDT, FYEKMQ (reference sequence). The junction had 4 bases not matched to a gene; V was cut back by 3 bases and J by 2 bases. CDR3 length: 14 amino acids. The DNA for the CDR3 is TGTGCCAGCAGCTTGGGACAGAGCCCCTACGAGCAGTACTTC. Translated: CASSLGQSPYEQYF.

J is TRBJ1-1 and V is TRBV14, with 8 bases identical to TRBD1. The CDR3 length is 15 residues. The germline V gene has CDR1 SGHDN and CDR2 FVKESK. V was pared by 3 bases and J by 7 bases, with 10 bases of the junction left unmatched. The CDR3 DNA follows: TGTGCCAGCAGCCAGACCATGGACAGGGACGGTGAAGCTTTCTTT. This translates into CASSQTMDRDGEAFF.

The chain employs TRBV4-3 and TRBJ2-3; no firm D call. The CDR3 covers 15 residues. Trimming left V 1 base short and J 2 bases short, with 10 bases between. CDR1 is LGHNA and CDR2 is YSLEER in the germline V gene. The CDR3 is CASSQVDASTDTQYF. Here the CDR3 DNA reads TGCGCCAGCAGCCAAGTGGACGCCTCCACAGATACGCAGTATTTT.

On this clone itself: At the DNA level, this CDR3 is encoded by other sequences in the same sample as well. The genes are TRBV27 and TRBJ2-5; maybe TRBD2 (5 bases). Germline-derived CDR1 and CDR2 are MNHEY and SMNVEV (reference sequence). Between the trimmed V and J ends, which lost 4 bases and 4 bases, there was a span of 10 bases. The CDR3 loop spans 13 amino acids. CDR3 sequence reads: CASSSRGRETQYF. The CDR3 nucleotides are TGTGCCAGCAGTTCTCGGGGTAGAGAGACCCAGTACTTC.

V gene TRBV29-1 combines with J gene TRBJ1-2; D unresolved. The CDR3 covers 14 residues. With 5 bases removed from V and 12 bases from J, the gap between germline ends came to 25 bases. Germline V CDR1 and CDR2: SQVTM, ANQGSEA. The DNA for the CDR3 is TGCAGCGTTTTCTCGGACGGAAATTATGGCTACGACACCTTC. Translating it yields CSVFSDGNYGYDTF.

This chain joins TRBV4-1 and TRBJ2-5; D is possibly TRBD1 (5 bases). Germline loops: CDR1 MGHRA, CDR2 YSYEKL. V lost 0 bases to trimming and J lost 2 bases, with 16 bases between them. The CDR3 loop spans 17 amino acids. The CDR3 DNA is TGCGCCAGCAGCCAAGATACAGGCAGCGCAGGACAAGAGACCCAGTACTTC. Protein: CASSQDTGSAGQETQYF.

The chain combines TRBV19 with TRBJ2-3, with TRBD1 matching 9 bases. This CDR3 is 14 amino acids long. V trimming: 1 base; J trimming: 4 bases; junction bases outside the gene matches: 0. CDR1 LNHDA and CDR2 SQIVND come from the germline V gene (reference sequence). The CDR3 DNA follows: TGTGCCAGTAGTATAGGACAGGGGGCAGATACGCAGTATTTT. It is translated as CASSIGQGADTQYF. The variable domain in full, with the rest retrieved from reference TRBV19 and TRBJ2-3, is DGGITQSPKYLFRKEGQNVTLSCEQNLNHDAMYWYRQDPGQGLRLIYYSQIVNDFQKGDIAEGYSVSREKKESFPLTVTSAQKNPTAFYLCASSIGQGADTQYFGPGTRLTVL.

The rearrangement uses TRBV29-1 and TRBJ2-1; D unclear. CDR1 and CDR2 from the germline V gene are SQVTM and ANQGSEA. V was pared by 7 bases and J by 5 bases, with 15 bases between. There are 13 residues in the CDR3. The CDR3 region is CSAPGQLHNEQFF. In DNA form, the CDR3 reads TGCAGCGCCCCGGGCCAATTACACAATGAGCAGTTCTTC.

CDR3 sequence: CASSPYYEQYF. The CDR3 DNA is TGTGCCAGCAGCCCCTACTACGAGCAGTACTTC. The chain has TRBV7-9 and TRBJ2-7; D unclear. Germline CDR1 is SEHNR and CDR2 is FQNEAQ (reference sequence). This CDR3 is 11 amino acids long. The V gene lost 5 bases and the J gene lost 3 bases, with 5 bases spanning the gap. The full variable domain, its missing parts supplied by reference TRBV7-9 and TRBJ2-7, is DTGVSQNPRHKITKRGQNVTFRCDPISEHNRLYWYRQTLGQGPEFLTYFQNEAQLEKSRLLSDRFSAERPKGSFSTLEIQRTEQGDSAMYLCASSPYYEQYFGPGTRLTVT.

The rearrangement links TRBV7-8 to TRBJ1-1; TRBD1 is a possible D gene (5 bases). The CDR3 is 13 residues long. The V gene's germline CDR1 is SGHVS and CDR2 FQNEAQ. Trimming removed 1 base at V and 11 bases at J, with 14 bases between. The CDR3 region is CASSLVGGDRAFF. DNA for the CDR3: TGTGCCAGCAGCTTAGTGGGGGGTGATAGGGCTTTCTTT.

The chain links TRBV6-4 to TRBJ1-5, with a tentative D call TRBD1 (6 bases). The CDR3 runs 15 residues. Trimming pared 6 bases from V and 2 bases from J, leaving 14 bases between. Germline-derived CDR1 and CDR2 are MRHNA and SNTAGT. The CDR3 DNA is TGTGCCAGCAGCCCAGGGGCAGCCGGCAATCAGCCCCAGCATTTT. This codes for CASSPGAAGNQPQHF.

CDR3 DNA: TGTGCCAGCACCCCGATGGGACTAGCGGGACGCACAGATACGCAGTATTTT. Translation gives CASTPMGLAGRTDTQYF. The chain joins TRBV5-6 to TRBJ2-3; 13 bases are a match to TRBD2. The CDR3 is made up of 17 amino acids. J gave up 1 base and V 6 bases, and 8 bases lay outside the gene matches. The germline CDR1 and CDR2 sequences are SGHDT and YYEEEE.

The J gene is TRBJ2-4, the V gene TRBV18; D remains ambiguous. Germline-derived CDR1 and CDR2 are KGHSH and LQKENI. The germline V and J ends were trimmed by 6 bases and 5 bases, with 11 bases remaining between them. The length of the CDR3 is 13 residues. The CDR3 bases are TGTGCCAGCTCCCCCGCGCAACAAAACATTCAGTACTTC. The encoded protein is CASSPAQQNIQYF.

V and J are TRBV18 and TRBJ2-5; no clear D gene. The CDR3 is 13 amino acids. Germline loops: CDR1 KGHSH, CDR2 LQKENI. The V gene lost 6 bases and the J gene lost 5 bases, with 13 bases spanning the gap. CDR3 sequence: CASSPGRRETQYF. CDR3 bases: TGTGCCAGCTCTCCTGGACGGCGCGAGACCCAGTACTTC.

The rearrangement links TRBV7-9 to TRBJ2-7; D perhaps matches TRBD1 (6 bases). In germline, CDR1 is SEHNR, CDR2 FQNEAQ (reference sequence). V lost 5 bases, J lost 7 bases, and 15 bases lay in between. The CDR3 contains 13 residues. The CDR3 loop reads CASSLAGVGEQYF. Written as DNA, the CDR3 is TGTGCCAGCAGCCTCGCAGGGGTGGGGGAGCAGTACTTC.

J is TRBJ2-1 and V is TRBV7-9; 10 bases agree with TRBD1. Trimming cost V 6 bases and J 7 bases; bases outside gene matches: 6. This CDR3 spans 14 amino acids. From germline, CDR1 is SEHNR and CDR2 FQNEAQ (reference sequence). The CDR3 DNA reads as TGTGCCAGCAGGGGGACAGGGGAGAGAAATGAGCAGTTCTTC. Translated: CASRGTGERNEQFF.

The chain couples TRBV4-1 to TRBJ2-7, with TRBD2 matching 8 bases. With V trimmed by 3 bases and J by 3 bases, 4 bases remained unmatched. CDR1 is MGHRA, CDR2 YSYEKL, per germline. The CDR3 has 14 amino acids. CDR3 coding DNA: TGCGCCAGCAGCCACTATAGCGGGGACTACGAGCAGTACTTC. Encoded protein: CASSHYSGDYEQYF.

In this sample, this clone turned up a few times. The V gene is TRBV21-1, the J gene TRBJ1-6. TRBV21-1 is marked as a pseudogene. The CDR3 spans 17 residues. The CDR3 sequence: CASSHSGVGSYNSPLHF. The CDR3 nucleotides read TGTGCCAGCAGCCACTCTGGGGTAGGGTCCTATAATTCACCCCTCCACTTT.